This entry concerns a single T cell receptor beta chain. Antigen: not known. The entry originates in a study of beta chain features in type 1 diabetes. The study, taken as a whole, reports: For Type 1 diabetes patients, all four CD4+ subsets carried TCRB CDR3s that were moderately but significantly shorter.

Trimming left V 4 bases short and J 5 bases short, with 8 bases between. This CDR3 comprises 12 residues. CDR1 and CDR2 from the germline V gene are MNHEY and SVGAGI. Expressed TCRB transcripts were sequenced, since all the RNA that had been isolated was reverse transcribed. The method was immunoSEQ multiplex PCR; TCRdb's version includes in-frame clones alone and lacks a portion of them. The sample holds under 850,000 clones, around an eighth seen once. The sample consisted of naive CD4+ T cells from blood. The chain combines TRBV6-5 with TRBJ1-2; D is unresolved. The source of this sequence is a man between 18 and 29 years old with type 1 diabetes. The CDR3 spells CASSSPGYGYTF. For the CDR3, the DNA is TGTGCCAGCAGTTCACCAGGTTATGGCTACACCTTC.